This T cell receptor beta chain is from a study of blood T cell repertoires in COVID-19. At the level of the study: Some COVID-19 samples were acute and others convalescent; all came from the United States, Italy and Spain. PBMCs, B-cell-depleted T cells, or T cells provided the cDNA or gDNA that made up the material.

As originally analysed: Quantification of nucleated cells was approximated via reference gene primer amplification. Generated by immunoSEQ multiplex PCR, the TCRdb table keeps only in-frame clones and is missing some. For V, J and clone size, that table is used; D and trimming come from the DNA. Seen here are 200,000 or so clones, roughly 90% observed once, and the top ten hold around 1.6%. This receptor was taken from a man aged 65 to 85 with acute or convalescent COVID-19. Specimen: peripheral blood.

CDR3 coding DNA: TGCAGCGCTGGACAGGGGGGCACTGAAGCTTTCTTT. The encoded protein is CSAGQGGTEAFF. V gene TRBV29-1 combines with J gene TRBJ1-1; TRBD1 aligns across 10 bases. V lost 7 bases and J lost 4; bases outside the gene matches: 3. The CDR3 is made up of 12 amino acids. The germline V gene encodes CDR1 SQVTM and CDR2 ANQGSEA.